This T cell receptor (beta chain) was identified during a study of cytomegalovirus exposure and HLA in healthy donors (dated by TCRdb to 2016 to 2017). The study in broad terms: An earlier analysis of roughly 630 of the donors reported 250 to 350 Gb of sequence data and 117 million unique TCR beta sequences from approximately 180 million T cells. An early release covering roughly 640 HLA-typed donors comprised about 310 gigabases of sequencing data and about 90 million unique TCR sequences. Of the roughly 420 genotyped donors, more than 75% were placed in the genetic ancestry cluster associated with self-reported Caucasian donors. The aim of the study was to test whether cataloging public T cell receptors could identify signatures of past pathogen exposure. The study used immunosequencing to profile the T cell repertoires of under 700 subjects and linked those repertoires to cytomegalovirus serostatus. A separate validation cohort of roughly 110 different subjects was used in addition to the roughly 620-subject first cohort. High-throughput TCR immunosequencing, statistical association of individual TCRs with disease status, and machine learning were combined to predict cytomegalovirus infection status. To study patterns of TCR occurrence, a later analysis re-analyzed previously published TCR beta repertoires from around 700 donors and added high-resolution HLA genotyping. The later analysis used no new phenotypic data to find candidate immune exposures, relying instead on TCR beta sequences and their occurrence across donors. An earlier analysis of approximately 500 of the donors applied high-throughput TCR beta sequencing to assess whether each TCR beta V gene segment acted as functional or pseudogenic. Donor age, sex, ethnicity and CMV serostatus were compiled alongside the repertoire data. Genome-wide SNP genotypes for about 65% of the 666 donors were used in a later genetic analysis, which treated that subset as a discovery cohort. Every repertoire in the discovery cohort had been generated on one and the same sequencing platform. Both class I and class II loci were covered by HLA typing, at four-digit resolution. Typing coverage varied by locus: roughly 620-640 donors for A, B, C, DRB1 and DQB1; 522 for DQA1; nearly 610 for DPA1; around 490 for DPB1. Because of strong linkage in the cohort, 5 or 6 DR-DQ haplotypes were treated as single units for association and clustering. Among 398 genotyped donors of the cohort, an average of roughly 230,000 unique TCR beta nucleotide sequences was sequenced per donor, of which roughly 17% were non-productive.

Paper-wide results and their limitations: In vitro tests confirmed that a few of the cytomegalovirus-associated TCR beta chains recognize cytomegalovirus antigens. A later analysis found that HLA-associated TCR beta chains were more clonally expanded and had lower generation probabilities than equally common non-associated chains. A further reported finding was that TCR beta sequences accurately predicted the HLA-A and HLA-B alleles for most subjects in the first cohort. Across donors, most TCR sequences were observed very rarely, whereas some public TCRs were present in many individuals. According to a later analysis, parvovirus B19, influenza, CMV and Epstein-Barr virus appeared linked to several top co-occurrence clusters. In an earlier analysis of more than 450 of the donors, most TCR beta V segments were observed in productive rearrangements about 90% or about 30% of the time, broadly matching IMGT annotations. Because HLA typing was missing for some donors at each locus, association tests included only the typed subset. At a false discovery rate of 0.05, a later analysis linked under 20,000 TCR beta sequences to specific HLA alleles. Correlated functional status among segregating V segments might be attributable to linkage disequilibrium, but an unknown experimental factor could not be ruled out. In a later analysis, the rate of TCR association differed among HLA loci, with DRB1 alleles having the most associated TCRs and HLA-C alleles having the fewest. A cluster of highly shared sequence variants was judged likely to represent a technical artifact of the sequencing pipeline. V-gene and J-gene trimming of TCR beta chains was associated with a missense DCLRE1C variant in a later genetic analysis, and the association was replicated in an independent cohort. Most CMV-associated TCR beta chains appeared to be HLA-restricted in a later analysis, and the HLA associations seemed to be driven largely by CMV exposure. A total of roughly 160 TCR beta chains were listed by the study as associated with cytomegalovirus. Because counts were too low, seventeen rarely observed V segments, including chromosome 9 orphons, were excluded from the earlier analysis of a few hundred of the donors. According to the authors, the approach could potentially be generalized to other disease states and immunological phenotypes. When HLA alleles, especially DR and DQ, strongly co-occurred, attributing TCR associations to individual alleles was difficult. For the cohort, immune exposure information was limited to CMV serostatus. Compared with the approximately 670-donor mean, donors in an Asian-associated ancestry cluster had fewer N-insertions in productive TCRs, according to a later genetic analysis. This cohort had only TCR beta chains sequenced, and the lack of alpha or paired-chain data limited which features could be detected. The presence/absence analyses assumed that sequencing depth was roughly uniform across donors, and that assumption may not be true. In both the original and validation cohorts, the classifier was reported to diagnose cytomegalovirus status with high specificity and sensitivity.

The method was the immunoSEQ multiplex PCR assay. The multiplex PCR relied on a mix of 60 forward primers for TCR Vbeta segments and 13 reverse primers for TCR Jbeta segments. The CDR3 region of rearranged TCR beta genes was amplified from genomic DNA with a multiplex PCR assay. Amplified TCR beta libraries were sequenced as 87-base-pair reads on the Illumina HiSeq System. The paper's processing steps were these. Across the 640 or so repertoires, a later analysis counted approximately 83 million unique TCR beta chains, about 10 million of which were shared by at least two donors. A nearest-neighbor algorithm error-corrected the raw reads and collapsed the reads into unique sequences, merging closely related sequences to remove PCR and sequencing errors. Alignment of CDR3 sequences to IMGT reference sequences was used to assign V, D and J gene segments. For a sequence to be retained, at least a six-nucleotide match to both a V gene segment and a J gene segment was required. A rearrangement was called productive if the CDR3 had no stop codons and remained in frame with V and J, and every other rearrangement was called non-productive. CDR3 was defined by IMGT convention, running from the second conserved V-encoded cysteine to the conserved J-encoded phenylalanine. The earlier analysis of about 590 of the donors excluded sequences that lacked an unambiguous match to a single V gene segment. In an earlier analysis of almost 600 of the donors, a V segment was called functional when productive rearrangements were above 56.7%, and segregating when the standard deviation between donors exceeded 5%. To diagnose cytomegalovirus status from the catalog of TCR beta chain sequences, a statistical classification framework was built. In a later analysis, V and J genes were assigned by comparing TCR nucleotide sequences against IMGT/GENE-DB human TR gene sequences. Using the TCRdist pipeline, a later analysis assigned CDR3 sequences along with most-parsimonious VDJ recombination scenarios. In a later analysis, every TCR beta chain was defined by the combination of its CDR3 amino acid sequence and its V-gene family, and reads without a unique V-gene family were dropped. To address suspected cross-contamination and a sequencing artifact, a later analysis removed roughly 580 highly shared, low-generation-probability nucleotide sequences. A later analysis calculated a clonal expansion index for each public chain from normalized within-repertoire ranks of inferred template counts. In a later analysis, generation probabilities were computed using a VDJ recombination model fitted to out-of-frame rearrangements, and the results were checked against IGoR. Hypergeometric tests were used in a later analysis to score TCR-TCR, TCR-HLA and TCR-CMV co-occurrence, with a repertoire-size bias correction applied to the TCR pairs. False discovery rates were estimated in a later analysis by permuting HLA or CMV assignments 20 times. In a later analysis, co-occurring TCRs were grouped using DBSCAN, with TCRdist sequence similarity added in when clustering inside HLA-allele-positive subsets. Co-occurrence clustering excluded repertoires with fewer than 30,000 or more than 120,000 public chains, plus five with anomalous nucleotide sharing. TCRdb stores this immuneACCESS table with in-frame sequences only. Part of the clones is absent; in the studies checked, under half of the shortfall reflects unresolved V genes, and no reason is known for the rest. That table is the source of V, J and clone size, and D and trimming were worked out from the DNA. The sample yields some 200,000 clones; 65% to 85% were counted once. Less than 4.5% of the sample lies in the top ten.

About this clone itself: Which antigen it targets is not known. No per-base quality is available; no much larger clone lies one base away.

The cohort was made up of roughly 670 healthy bone marrow donors. At the time of sampling, all cohort members were nominally healthy, though unrecorded immune exposures were likely present. The donor was CMV seronegative and was included in the group of a few hundred seronegative cohort members. A peripheral blood sample was provided by each donor, and peripheral blood mononuclear cells were used for TCR beta sequencing. The Qiagen DNeasy Blood Extraction Kit was used to extract genomic DNA from the blood cell samples. This TCR derives from a man in his forties or fifties in good health and CMV-seronegative. The sequencing sample was made of PBMCs.

The CDR3 reads as follows: CASSHRSQGREKLFF. The DNA sequence is given as TGCGCCAGCAGCCATCGGTCCCAGGGGCGGGAAAAACTGTTTTTT. Recombination connected TRBV4-3 to TRBJ1-4, and the D gene may be TRBD1, 6 bases matching. From the cysteine through the phenylalanine, the CDR3 covers 15 amino acids. The CDR3 DNA has 45 bases and is translated from base 1. As encoded in the germline V gene, CDR1 is LGHNA while CDR2 is YSLEER. V loses 3 bases of germline sequence and J loses 8 bases, and the interval between the two ends is 16 bases.